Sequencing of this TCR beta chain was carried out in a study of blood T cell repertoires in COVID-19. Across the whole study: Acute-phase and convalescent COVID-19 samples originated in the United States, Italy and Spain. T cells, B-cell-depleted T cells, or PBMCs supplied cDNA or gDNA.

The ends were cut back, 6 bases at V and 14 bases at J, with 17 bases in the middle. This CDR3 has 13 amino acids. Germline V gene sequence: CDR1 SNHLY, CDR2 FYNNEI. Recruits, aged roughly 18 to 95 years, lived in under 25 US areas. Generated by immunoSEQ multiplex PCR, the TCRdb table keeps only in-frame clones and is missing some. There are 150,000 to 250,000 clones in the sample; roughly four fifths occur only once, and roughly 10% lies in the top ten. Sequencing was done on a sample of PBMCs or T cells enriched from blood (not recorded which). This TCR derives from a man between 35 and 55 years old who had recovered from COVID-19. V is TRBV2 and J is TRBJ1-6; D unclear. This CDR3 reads CASSPTEPLTLHF. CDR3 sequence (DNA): TGTGCCAGCAGCCCGACGGAGCCCTTGACCCTCCACTTT.